Included here is one T cell receptor (beta chain) sequence, with context. TRB rearrangements were amplified by touch-down multiplex PCR with mixed TRB-A/B primers. TCRdb re-called the multiplex PCR reads; one entry per CDR3 protein, DNA not given. This sample's table has 5,500 to 8,500 distinct CDR3 sequences. The CDR3 has 15 amino acids. Looked up from germline, CDR1 is SGHDN and CDR2 is FVKESK. The sample comes from a study of T cell clusters in autoimmune cytopenias. TRB amplification used roughly 250 ng of peripheral blood genomic DNA. This chain uses TRBV14 with TRBJ2-3. Sequenced input: peripheral blood. The sequence was obtained from a human donor with an autoimmune cytopenia or autoimmune hepatitis (not recorded which). CDR3 protein: CASRQTGASTDTQYF.